A single sample is the source of the 17 T cell receptor beta chains below, sequenced in a study of CD4 T cells in relation to SARS-CoV-2 and coronaviruses (dated by TCRdb to about 2021). Library preparation employed the immunoSEQ multiplex PCR assay. In its TCRdb copy, this immuneACCESS table keeps in-frame sequences only and misses some clones. Where compared with another copy, unresolved V genes explain less than half of these, and the others have no known cause. The sample contains under 65,000 clones, 80% to 90% of them found a single time. The top ten clonotypes cover more than 1.1% of the sample. CD4+ T cells from unexposed donors were collected before the COVID-19 pandemic (2011-2018). Sequenced: memory CD4+ T cells from PBMCs. Taken with the paper, the label for cell subset or site translates to: memory (non-naive) CD4+ T cells. The receptors shown here come from a human donor in good health.

The DNA for the CDR3 is TGTGCCAGCAGTACCACGCAGGGGGGGAGCACTGAAGCTTTCTTT. This sequence encodes CASSTTQGGSTEAFF. The rearrangement joins TRBV27 to TRBJ1-1; 7 bases map to TRBD1. After removal of 5 bases from V and 4 bases from J, the junction contained 10 bases not matched to a gene. The CDR3 extends over 15 amino acids. Germline V gene data show CDR1 as MNHEY and CDR2 as SMNVEV (reference sequence).

V gene TRBV28 combines with J gene TRBJ1-2; D ambiguous. Germline V gene lookup returns CDR1 MDHEN and CDR2 SYDVKM. The V gene lost 5 bases and the J gene lost 5 bases, with 15 bases spanning the gap. This CDR3 is built from 14 residues. The CDR3 coding sequence is TGTGCCAGCAGTCCCCCCGGGCCCCCTTATGGCTACACCTTC. Its translation is CASSPPGPPYGYTF.

The rearrangement joins TRBV30 to TRBJ1-4, with D unclear. Germline V lookup: CDR1 GTSNPN, CDR2 SVGIG (reference sequence). V was clipped by 4 bases and J by 3 bases, with 12 bases between them. The CDR3 is 14 amino acids. Written as DNA, the CDR3 is TGTGCCTGGACCCGGACTGCAGCTAATGAAAAACTGTTTTTT. Translated, it gives CAWTRTAANEKLFF.

The rearrangement joins TRBV18 to TRBJ1-5; no reliable D call. The CDR3 length is 16 residues. Germline CDR1 reads KGHSH; CDR2 reads LQKENI. V was clipped by 0 bases and J by 5 bases, with 14 bases between them. The CDR3 bases are TGTGCCAGCTCACCACCGAACAGCCGCCGGGATCAGCCCCAGCATTTT. Amino acids: CASSPPNSRRDQPQHF.

The chain recombines TRBV6-5 with TRBJ1-2, with D possibly being TRBD1 (5 bases). The V end was cut by 0 bases, the J end by 8 bases, with 10 bases between. CDR1 and CDR2 (germline): MNHEY, SVGAGI. The CDR3 runs 13 residues. The CDR3 bases are TGTGCCAGCAGTTACTCGGGGTCAGGGGGCTACACCTTC. Translating gives CASSYSGSGGYTF.

The CDR3 here is CAVQNWGGQAVGNEQFF. CDR3 DNA: TGTGCCGTACAAAATTGGGGGGGCCAGGCGGTGGGCAATGAGCAGTTCTTC. The V call is TRBV2, the J call TRBJ2-1; maybe TRBD2 (7 bases). V lost 11 bases and J lost 6, with 29 bases in between. Per germline, CDR1 SNHLY and CDR2 FYNNEI. The CDR3 spans 17 residues.

The CDR3 bases are TGTGCCAGCAGCTTAGACAGGGGGAGCTCTGGAAACACCATATATTTT. Translated, it gives CASSLDRGSSGNTIYF. This sequence joins TRBV7-2 and TRBJ1-3; TRBD1 agrees at 8 bases. V lost 1 base and J lost 0; bases outside the gene matches: 2. CDR1 SGHTA and CDR2 FQGNSA come from the germline V gene. This CDR3 is built from 16 residues.

This clone was found once. The rearrangement joins TRBV7-2 to TRBJ1-4; D unresolved. CDR3 length equals 15 residues. The V gene lost 1 base and the J gene lost 4 bases, with 10 bases spanning the gap. Looked up from germline, CDR1 is SGHTA and CDR2 is FQGNSA. CDR3 in DNA: TGTGCCAGCAGCTTAGGTTCCGGGTTTAATGAAAAACTGTTTTTT. Protein product: CASSLGSGFNEKLFF.

The chain carries TRBV4-2 and TRBJ2-5; TRBD2 aligns across 8 bases. The CDR3 loop spans 18 amino acids. With V trimmed by 0 bases and J by 0 bases, 9 bases remained unmatched. The germline V gene has CDR1 LGHNA and CDR2 YNFKEQ. The CDR3 loop is CASSQEAPSGPYQETQYF. Here the CDR3 DNA reads TGTGCCAGCAGCCAAGAGGCACCTAGCGGGCCCTACCAAGAGACCCAGTACTTC.

The CDR3 loop is CAISDPSGRGNEQFF. The CDR3 bases are TGTGCCATCAGTGACCCTAGCGGGAGAGGAAATGAGCAGTTCTTC. The gene calls are TRBV10-3 and TRBJ2-1; TRBD2 agrees at 10 bases. This CDR3 region has 15 residues. Germline CDR1 and CDR2: ENHRY and SYGVKD. The V gene end was trimmed by 3 bases and the J gene end by 7 bases; junction bases not matched to a gene: 6.

The chain links TRBV19 to TRBJ2-1; D not certain. Trimming stripped 7 bases from V and 4 bases from J, with 5 bases between. The CDR3 runs to 11 residues. Germline loops: CDR1 LNHDA, CDR2 SQIVND (reference sequence). In DNA, the CDR3 is TGTGCCAGTACCTCGTACAATGAGCAGTTCTTC. Translating gives CASTSYNEQFF.

This clone has only one observation. The CDR3 bases are TGTGCCAGCAAGCCGGGTCCGAGGGAAGATACGCAGTATTTT. Translating gives CASKPGPREDTQYF. This chain links TRBV6-5 with TRBJ2-3; tentative D call: TRBD2 (5 bases). This CDR3 region has 14 residues. V lost 7 bases and J lost 5, with 16 bases in between. CDR1 and CDR2 (germline): MNHEY, SVGAGI.

By share, this clone counts as medium-sized (0.01 to 0.1%). The chain combines TRBV14 with TRBJ2-3, with a tentative D call TRBD2 (5 bases). The CDR3 length is 17 residues. V was pared by 2 bases and J by 5 bases, with 20 bases between. The germline CDR1 and CDR2 sequences are SGHDN and FVKESK. As DNA, the CDR3 is TGTGCCAGCAGCCAAAAGCGGATTTGGGTCTTCGAAGATACGCAGTATTTT. Encoded protein: CASSQKRIWVFEDTQYF.

The chain links TRBV28 to TRBJ1-2; D gene ambiguous. This CDR3 is 14 amino acids long. V was clipped by 0 bases and J by 6 bases, with 11 bases between them. CDR1 is MDHEN and CDR2 is SYDVKM in the germline V gene. In nucleotides, the CDR3 is TGTGCCAGCAGTTTATGGATAACAAGTAATGGCTACACCTTC. Translation gives CASSLWITSNGYTF.

The chain is built from TRBV19 and TRBJ2-2; unclear D gene. From germline, CDR1 is LNHDA and CDR2 SQIVND (reference sequence). V was shortened by 4 bases and J by 6 bases, with 9 bases between the two germline ends. The length of the CDR3 is 13 residues. In DNA form, the CDR3 reads TGTGCCAGTAGTACGGACCATCCCGGGGAGCTGTTTTTT. This gives the protein CASSTDHPGELFF.

The chain is built from TRBV30 and TRBJ2-1; 8 positions match TRBD2. The germline gives CDR1 GTSNPN, CDR2 SVGIG (reference sequence). The V gene end was trimmed by 6 bases and the J gene end by 6 bases; junction bases not matched to a gene: 10. The length of the CDR3 is 14 residues. CDR3 loop: CACRSGSVRNEQFF. The CDR3, as DNA: TGTGCCTGCCGGAGCGGGAGTGTGCGCAATGAGCAGTTCTTC.

The rearrangement links TRBV5-1 to TRBJ1-2, with D unclear. V shed 5 bases and J shed 0 bases, with 8 bases lying between them. Per the germline V gene, CDR1 is SGHRS and CDR2 is YFSETQ. The CDR3 spans 13 residues. The chain's CDR3 is CASRLDTNYGYTF. The DNA of the CDR3 is TGCGCCAGCAGATTAGACACTAACTATGGCTACACCTTC.